The clone carrying this T cell receptor beta chain was counted between two and nine times. The antigen remains unidentified. Researchers built TCR beta libraries using quantitative 5'-RACE with molecular barcodes. TCRdb re-analysed the 5' RACE reads in MiXCR, keeping a single row per CDR3 protein. The sample carries about 140,000 distinct CDR3 sequences, around a third recorded once. The germline gives CDR1 GTSNPN, CDR2 SVGIG (reference sequence). There are 12 residues in the CDR3. Trimming took off 4 bases at V and 1 base at J, with 4 bases between the two ends. This sample was taken from a study of CD8 T cells in ankylosing spondylitis. Study outcomes and limitations: Certain motif variants had earlier appeared in reactive arthritis synovial fluid and blood.

Sequences were obtained from synovial fluid, either unsorted or a sorted T cell fraction (not recorded which). The V and J genes are TRBV30 and TRBJ2-2; D ambiguous. The clonotype comes from a male donor with ankylosing spondylitis. CDR3 DNA: TGTGCCTGGACGGTGAACACCGGGGAGCTGTTTTTT. Translating gives CAWTVNTGELFF.